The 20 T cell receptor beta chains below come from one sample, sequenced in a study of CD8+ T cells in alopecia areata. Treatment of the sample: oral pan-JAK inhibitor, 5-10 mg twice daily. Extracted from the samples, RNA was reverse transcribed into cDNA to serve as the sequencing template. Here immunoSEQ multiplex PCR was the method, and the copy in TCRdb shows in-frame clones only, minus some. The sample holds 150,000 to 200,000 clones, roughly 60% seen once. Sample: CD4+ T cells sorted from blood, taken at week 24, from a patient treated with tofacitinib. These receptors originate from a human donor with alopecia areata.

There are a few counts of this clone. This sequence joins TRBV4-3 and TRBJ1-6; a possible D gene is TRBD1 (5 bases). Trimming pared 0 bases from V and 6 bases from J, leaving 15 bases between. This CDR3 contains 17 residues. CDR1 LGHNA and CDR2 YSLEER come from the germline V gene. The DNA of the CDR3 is TGCGCCAGCAGCCAAGATCCCCCCGGACAACCTAATTCACCCCTCCACTTT. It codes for CASSQDPPGQPNSPLHF.

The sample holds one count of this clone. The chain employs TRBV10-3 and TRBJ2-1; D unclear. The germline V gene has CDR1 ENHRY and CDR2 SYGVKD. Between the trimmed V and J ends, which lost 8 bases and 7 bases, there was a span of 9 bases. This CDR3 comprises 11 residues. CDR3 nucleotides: TGTGCCATCCAGGACGTAAATGAGCAGTTCTTC. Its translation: CAIQDVNEQFF.

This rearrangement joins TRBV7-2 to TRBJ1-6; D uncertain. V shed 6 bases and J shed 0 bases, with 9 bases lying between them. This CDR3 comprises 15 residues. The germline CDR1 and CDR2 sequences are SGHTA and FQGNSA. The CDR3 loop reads CASSLPGSYNSPLHF. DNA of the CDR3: TGTGCCAGCAGTCTCCCGGGCTCCTATAATTCACCCCTCCACTTT.

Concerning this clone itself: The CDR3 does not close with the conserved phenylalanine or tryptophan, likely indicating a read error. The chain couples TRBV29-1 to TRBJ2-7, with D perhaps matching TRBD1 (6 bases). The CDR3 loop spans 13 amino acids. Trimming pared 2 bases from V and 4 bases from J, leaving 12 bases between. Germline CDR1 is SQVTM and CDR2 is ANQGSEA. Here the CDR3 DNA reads TGCAGCGTTGAAAAGGGGGTTGGGTACGAGCAGTACCTC. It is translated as CSVEKGVGYEQYL.

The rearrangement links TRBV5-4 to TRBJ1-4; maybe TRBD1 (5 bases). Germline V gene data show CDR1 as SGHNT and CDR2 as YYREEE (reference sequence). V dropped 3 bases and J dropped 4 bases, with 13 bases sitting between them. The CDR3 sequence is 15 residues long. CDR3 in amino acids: CASSSRQGGNEKLFF. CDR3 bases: TGTGCCAGCAGCTCCCGGCAGGGAGGTAATGAAAAACTGTTTTTT.

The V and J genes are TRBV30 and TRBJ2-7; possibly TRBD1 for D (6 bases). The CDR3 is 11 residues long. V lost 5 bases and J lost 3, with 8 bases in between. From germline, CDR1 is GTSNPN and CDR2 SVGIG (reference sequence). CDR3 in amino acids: CAWGQYYEQYF. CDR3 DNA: TGTGCCTGGGGACAGTACTACGAGCAGTACTTC.

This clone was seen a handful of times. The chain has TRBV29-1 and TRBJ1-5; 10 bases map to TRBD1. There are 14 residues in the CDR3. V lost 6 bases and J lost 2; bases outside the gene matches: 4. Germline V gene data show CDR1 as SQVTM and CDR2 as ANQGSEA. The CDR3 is CSVAGTGGNQPQHF. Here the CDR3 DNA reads TGCAGCGTAGCCGGGACAGGGGGCAATCAGCCCCAGCATTTT.

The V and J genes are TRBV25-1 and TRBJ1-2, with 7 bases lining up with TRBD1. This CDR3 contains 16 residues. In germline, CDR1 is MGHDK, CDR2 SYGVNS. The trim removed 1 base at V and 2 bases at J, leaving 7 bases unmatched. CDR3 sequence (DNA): TGTGCCAGCAGTGAATCGACAGGGACGACAAACTATGGCTACACCTTC. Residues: CASSESTGTTNYGYTF.

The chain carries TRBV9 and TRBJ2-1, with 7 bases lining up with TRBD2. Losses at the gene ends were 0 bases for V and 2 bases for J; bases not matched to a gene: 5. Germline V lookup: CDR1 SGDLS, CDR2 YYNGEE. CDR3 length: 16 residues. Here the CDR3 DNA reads TGTGCCAGCAGCGTAGTGAGCGGGGTAACCTACAATGAGCAGTTCTTC. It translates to CASSVVSGVTYNEQFF.

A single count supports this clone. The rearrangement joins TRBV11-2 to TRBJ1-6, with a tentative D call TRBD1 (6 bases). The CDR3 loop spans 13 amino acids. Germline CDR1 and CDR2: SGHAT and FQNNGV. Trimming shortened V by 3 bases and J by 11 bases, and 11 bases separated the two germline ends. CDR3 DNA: TGTGCCAGCAGCTTTACAGGGATGCCACCCCTCCACTTT. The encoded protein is CASSFTGMPPLHF.

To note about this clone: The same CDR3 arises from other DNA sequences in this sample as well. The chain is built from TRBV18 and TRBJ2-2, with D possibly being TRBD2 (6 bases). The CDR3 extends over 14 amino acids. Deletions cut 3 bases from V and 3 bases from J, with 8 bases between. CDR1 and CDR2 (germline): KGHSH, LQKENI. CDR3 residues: CASSPRRDTGELFF. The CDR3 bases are TGTGCCAGCTCACCCCGGAGGGACACCGGGGAGCTGTTTTTT.

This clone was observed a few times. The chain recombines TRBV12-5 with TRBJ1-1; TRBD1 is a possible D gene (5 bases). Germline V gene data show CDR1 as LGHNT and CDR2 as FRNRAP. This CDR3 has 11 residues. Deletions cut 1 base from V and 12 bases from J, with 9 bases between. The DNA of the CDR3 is TGTGCTAGTGGTTTGGGGGACGGAACTTTCTTT. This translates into CASGLGDGTFF.

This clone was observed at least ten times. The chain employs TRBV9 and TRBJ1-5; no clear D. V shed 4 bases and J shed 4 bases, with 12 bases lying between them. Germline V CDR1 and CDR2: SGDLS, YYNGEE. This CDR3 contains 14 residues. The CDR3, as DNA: TGTGCCAGCAGCCCAAGCCTGGAGAATCAGCCCCAGCATTTT. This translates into CASSPSLENQPQHF.

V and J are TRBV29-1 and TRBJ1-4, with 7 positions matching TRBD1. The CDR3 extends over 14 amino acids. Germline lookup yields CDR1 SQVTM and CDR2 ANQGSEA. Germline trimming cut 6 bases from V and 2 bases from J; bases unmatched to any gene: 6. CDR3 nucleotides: TGCAGCGTCAGAAAGGGGGCGACTAATGAAAAACTGTTTTTT. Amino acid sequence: CSVRKGATNEKLFF.

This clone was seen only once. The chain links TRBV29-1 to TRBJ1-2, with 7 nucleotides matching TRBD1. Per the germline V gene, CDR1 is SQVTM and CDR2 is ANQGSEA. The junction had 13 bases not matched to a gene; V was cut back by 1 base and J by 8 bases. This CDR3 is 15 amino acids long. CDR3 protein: CSVEVSPGQNLGYTF. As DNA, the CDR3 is TGCAGCGTTGAAGTGTCTCCGGGACAGAACTTAGGCTACACCTTC. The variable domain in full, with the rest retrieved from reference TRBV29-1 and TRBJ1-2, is SAVISQKPSRDICQRGTSLTIQCQVDSQVTMMFWYRQQPGQSLTLIATANQGSEATYESGFVIDKFPISRPNLTFSTLTVSNMSPEDSSIYLCSVEVSPGQNLGYTFGSGTRLTVV.

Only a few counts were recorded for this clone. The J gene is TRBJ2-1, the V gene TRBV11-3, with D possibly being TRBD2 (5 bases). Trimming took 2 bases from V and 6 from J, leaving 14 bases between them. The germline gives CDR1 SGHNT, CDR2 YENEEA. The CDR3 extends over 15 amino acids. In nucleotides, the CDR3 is TGTGCCAGCAGCTTATTCAGCGGCGAGTTCAATGAGCAGTTCTTC. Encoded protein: CASSLFSGEFNEQFF.

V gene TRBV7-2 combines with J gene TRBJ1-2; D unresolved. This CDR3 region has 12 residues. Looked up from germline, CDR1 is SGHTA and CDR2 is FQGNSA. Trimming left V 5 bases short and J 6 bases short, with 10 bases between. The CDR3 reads CASSRGADGYTF. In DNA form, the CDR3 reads TGTGCCAGCAGCCGGGGTGCTGATGGCTACACCTTC.

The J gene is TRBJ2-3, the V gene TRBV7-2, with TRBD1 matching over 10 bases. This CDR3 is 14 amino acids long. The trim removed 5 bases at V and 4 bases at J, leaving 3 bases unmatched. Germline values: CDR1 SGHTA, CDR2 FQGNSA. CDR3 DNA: TGTGCCAGCAGCCGGGACAGGGGACCAGATACGCAGTATTTT. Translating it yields CASSRDRGPDTQYF.

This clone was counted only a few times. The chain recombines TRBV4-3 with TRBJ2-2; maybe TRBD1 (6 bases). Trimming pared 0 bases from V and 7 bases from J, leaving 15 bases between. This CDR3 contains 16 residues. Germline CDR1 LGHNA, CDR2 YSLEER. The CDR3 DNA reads TGCGCCAGCAGCCAAGAATGGCGGCTAGGGGGCGGGGAGCTGTTTTTT. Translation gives CASSQEWRLGGGELFF.

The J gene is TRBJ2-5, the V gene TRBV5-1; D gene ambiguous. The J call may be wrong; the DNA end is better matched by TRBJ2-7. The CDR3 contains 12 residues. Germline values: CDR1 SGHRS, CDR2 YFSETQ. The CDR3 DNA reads TGCGCCAGCAGCTTGTATCCAGGCGAGCAGTACTTC. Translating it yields CASSLYPGEQYF.